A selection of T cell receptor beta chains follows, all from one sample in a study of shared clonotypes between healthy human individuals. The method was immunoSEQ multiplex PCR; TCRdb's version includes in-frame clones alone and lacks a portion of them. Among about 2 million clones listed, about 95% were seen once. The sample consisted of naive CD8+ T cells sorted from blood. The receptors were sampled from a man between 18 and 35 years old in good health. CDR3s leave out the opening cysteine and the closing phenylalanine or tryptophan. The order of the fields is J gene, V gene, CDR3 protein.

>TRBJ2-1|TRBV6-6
ASSLGHNEQF
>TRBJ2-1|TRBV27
ASSLSVGRNEQF
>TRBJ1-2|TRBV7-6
ASSQTRDRTQTNYGYT
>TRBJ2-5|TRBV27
ASSFGHQETQY
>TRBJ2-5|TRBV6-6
ATRVGPGGETQY
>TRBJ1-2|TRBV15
ATSSLPGPDYGYT
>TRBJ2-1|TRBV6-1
ASSDAQGYEQF
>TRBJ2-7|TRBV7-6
ASSRGETYEQY
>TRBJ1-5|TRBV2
AASDLRGTNQPQH
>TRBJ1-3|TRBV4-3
ASSQDASSGNTIY
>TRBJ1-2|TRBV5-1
ASSLGDGGYT
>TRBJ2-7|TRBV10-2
ASSTSGSWEQY
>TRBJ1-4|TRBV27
ASSLWGGGNEKLF
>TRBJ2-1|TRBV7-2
ASSLGWTSGSLNEQF
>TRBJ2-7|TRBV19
ASSMRPPGQGSYEQY
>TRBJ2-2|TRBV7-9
ASRIGNTGELF
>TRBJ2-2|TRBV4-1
ASSTLAGSTGELF
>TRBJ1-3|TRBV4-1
ASSEIGAYSGNTIY
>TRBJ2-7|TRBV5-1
ASSFRLAETYEQY
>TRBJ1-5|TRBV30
AWSAGVEPQH
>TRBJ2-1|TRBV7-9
ASSLGGPGF
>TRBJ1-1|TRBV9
ASSGGSGVTEAF
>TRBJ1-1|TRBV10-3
ASGIVGENTEAF
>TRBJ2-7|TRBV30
AWSGTQGVVDEQY
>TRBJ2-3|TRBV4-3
ASSQATSTDTQY
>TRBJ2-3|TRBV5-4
ATSPGGADTQY
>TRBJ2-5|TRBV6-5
ASTPGGSLGETQY
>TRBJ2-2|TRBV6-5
ASSYSPQYTGELF
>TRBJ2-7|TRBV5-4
ASSFTGGPYEQY
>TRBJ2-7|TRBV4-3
ASSQVLTGGAWEQY
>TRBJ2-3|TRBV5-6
ASSLGPSGSTDTQY
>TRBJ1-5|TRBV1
TSSQGGQGGNQPQH
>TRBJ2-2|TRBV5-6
ASSLRDTGELF
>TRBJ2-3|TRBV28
ASRLGTDTQY
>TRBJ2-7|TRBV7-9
ASSSSRDVYEQY
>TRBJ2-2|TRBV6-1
ASNLGEYGELF
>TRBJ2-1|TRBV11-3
ASSTTYNEQF
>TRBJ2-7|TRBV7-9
ASSSDTDYEQY
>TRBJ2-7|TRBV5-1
ASSLTWGTSYEQY
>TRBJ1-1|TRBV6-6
ASSTGTGTEAF
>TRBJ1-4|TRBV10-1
ASRGREHEKLF
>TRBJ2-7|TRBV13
ASSLGGLAGGSEQY
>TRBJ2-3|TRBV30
AWEQGAGTDTQY
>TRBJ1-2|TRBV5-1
AIPGDYGYT
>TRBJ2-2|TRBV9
ASSISPTGDNSGELF
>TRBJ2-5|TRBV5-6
ASSPGDLETQY
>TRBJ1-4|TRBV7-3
ASSLTPAGELF